This T cell receptor beta chain came from a study of monozygotic twins with inflammatory bowel disease. Study-level findings and limits: Fewer clonotypes were shared with others by IBD patients than by healthy twins, especially with disease activity.

TCRdb re-called the 5' RACE reads and shows each CDR3 protein once, DNA omitted. This table holds 400,000 to 500,000 distinct CDR3 sequences. Turning to this clonotype: Its cognate antigen is unknown.

CDR3 length: 14 residues. The germline V gene encodes CDR1 MNHEY and CDR2 SMNVEV (reference sequence). The chain joins TRBV27 to TRBJ2-7; lacking DNA, the TRBD1 call made by TCRdb goes unchecked. This clonotype was obtained from a human donor with ulcerative colitis or Crohn's disease, or a healthy co-twin of an affected twin (not recorded which). Sample: blood. CDR3 sequence: CASSLAAGGYEQYF.